A single T cell receptor beta chain is shown here with its context. From germline, CDR1 is MDHEN and CDR2 SYDVKM. The CDR3 runs 17 residues. The V segment lost 0 bases and the J segment 1 base; nucleotides outside the gene matches: 5. This sample was included in a study of blood T cell repertoires in COVID-19. Overall study context: Material from acute and convalescent COVID-19 was sourced from the United States, Italy and Spain. PBMCs, B-cell-depleted T cells, or T cells were the source of the cDNA or gDNA that made up the material.

As originally analysed: Using reference gene primer amplification, nucleated cell counts were estimated. TCRdb's copy holds only in-frame clones and misses some; the assay was immunoSEQ multiplex PCR. V and J calls and clone size are those listed in that table; D and trimming were worked out from the DNA. The sample has over 250,000 clones, 75% to 90% seen once. The sequencing input was peripheral blood. This TCR came from a woman in her fifties or sixties with acute or convalescent COVID-19. The V call is TRBV28, the J call TRBJ1-1; 10 nucleotides match TRBD1. The CDR3 loop is CASSLWAGDRGNTEAFF. The CDR3 DNA is TGTGCCAGCAGTTTATGGGCGGGGGACAGGGGGAACACTGAAGCTTTCTTT.